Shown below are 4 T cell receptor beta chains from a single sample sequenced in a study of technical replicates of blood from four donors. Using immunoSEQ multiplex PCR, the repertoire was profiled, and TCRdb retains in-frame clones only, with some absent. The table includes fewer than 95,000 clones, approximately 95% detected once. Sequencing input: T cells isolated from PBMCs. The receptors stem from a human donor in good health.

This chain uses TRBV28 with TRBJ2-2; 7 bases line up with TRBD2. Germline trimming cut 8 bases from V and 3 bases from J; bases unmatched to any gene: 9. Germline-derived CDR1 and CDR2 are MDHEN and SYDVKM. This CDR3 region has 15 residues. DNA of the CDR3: TGTGCCAGCGGGAGCGGGACTCCCGACACCGGGGAGCTGTTTTTT. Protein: CASGSGTPDTGELFF.

CDR3 coding DNA: TGTGCCAGCAGTGAGGCAGGGTTCTGGACCTACGAGCAGTACTTC. Translated, it gives CASSEAGFWTYEQYF. J is TRBJ2-7 and V is TRBV2; D may be TRBD1 (5 bases). The germline gives CDR1 SNHLY, CDR2 FYNNEI. This CDR3 spans 15 amino acids. Deletions cut 3 bases from V and 2 bases from J, with 14 bases between. Full variable domain (remainder filled in from reference TRBV2 and TRBJ2-7): EPEVTQTPSHQVTQMGQEVILRCVPISNHLYFYWYRQILGQKVEFLVSFYNNEISEKSEIFDDQFSVERPDGSNFTLKIRSTKLEDSAMYFCASSEAGFWTYEQYFGPGTRLTVT.

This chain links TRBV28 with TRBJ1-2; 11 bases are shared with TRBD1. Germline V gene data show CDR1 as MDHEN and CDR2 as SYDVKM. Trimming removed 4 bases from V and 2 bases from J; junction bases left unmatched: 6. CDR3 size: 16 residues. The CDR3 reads CASSSPRDRGNYGYTF. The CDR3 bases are TGTGCCAGCAGTTCCCCTCGGGACAGGGGGAACTATGGCTACACCTTC.

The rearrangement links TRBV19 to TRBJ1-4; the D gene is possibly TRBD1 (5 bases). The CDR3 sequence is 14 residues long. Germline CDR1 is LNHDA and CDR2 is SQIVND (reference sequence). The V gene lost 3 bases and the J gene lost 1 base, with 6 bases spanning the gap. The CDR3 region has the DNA TGTGCCAGTAGTATCCAGGGAACTAATGAAAAACTGTTTTTT. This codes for CASSIQGTNEKLFF.